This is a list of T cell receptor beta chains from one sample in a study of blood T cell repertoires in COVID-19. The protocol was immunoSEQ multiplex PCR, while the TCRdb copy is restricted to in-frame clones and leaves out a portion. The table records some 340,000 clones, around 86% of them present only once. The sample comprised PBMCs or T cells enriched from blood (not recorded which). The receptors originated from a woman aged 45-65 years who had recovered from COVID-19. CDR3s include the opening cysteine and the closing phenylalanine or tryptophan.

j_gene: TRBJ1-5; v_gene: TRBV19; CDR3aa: CASSISTSRSNQPQHF
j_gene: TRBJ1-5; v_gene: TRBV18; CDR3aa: CASSRDRGNQPQHF
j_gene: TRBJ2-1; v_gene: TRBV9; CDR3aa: CASSVALSSSYNEQFF
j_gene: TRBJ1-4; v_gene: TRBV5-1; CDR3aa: CASSLDGVTEKLFF
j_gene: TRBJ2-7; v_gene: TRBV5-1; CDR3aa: CASSLYGGLSGEQYF
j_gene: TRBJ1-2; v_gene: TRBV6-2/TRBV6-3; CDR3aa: CASSYPVQGSGGYTF
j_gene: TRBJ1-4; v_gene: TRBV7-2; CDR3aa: CASSLGGGLGEKLFF
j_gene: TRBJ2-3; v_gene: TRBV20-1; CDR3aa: CSASRGGGTDTQYF
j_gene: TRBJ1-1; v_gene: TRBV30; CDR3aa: CAWSPNWSYTEAFF
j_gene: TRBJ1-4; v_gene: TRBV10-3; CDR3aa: CAISESPGRRGEKLFF
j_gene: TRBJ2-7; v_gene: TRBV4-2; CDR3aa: CASSQLSPGLAASYEQYF
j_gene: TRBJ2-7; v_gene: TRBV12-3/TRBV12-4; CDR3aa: CASGDRGLYEQYF
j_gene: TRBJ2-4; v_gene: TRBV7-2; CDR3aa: CASSLGVTTFGNIQYF
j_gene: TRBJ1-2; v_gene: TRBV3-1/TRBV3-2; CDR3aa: CASSPAPGTSFYGYTF
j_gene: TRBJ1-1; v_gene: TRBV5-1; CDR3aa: CASSPNTASGTEAFF
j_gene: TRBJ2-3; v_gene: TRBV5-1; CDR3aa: CASSLLPGFSTDTQYF
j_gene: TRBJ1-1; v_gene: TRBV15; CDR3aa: CATSREQGASAEAFF
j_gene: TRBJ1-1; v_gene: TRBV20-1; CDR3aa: CSASASSGHEAFF
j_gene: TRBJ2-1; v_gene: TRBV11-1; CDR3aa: CASSLVSVEQFF
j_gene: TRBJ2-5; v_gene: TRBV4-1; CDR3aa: CASSPRGSQETQYF
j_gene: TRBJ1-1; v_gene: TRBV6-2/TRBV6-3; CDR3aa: CASSRDSEGAFF
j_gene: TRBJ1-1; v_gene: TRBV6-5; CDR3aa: CASSFQGNQAFF
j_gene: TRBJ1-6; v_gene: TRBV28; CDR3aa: CASHGQSYNSPLHF
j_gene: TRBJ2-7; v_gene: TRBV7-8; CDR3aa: CASSSRATSGGYEQYF
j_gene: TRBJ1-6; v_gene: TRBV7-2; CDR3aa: CASSPRTGINNSPLHF
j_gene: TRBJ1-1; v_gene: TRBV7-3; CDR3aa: CASSSNSLMNTEAFF
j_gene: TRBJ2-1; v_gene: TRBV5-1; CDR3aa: CASSLEAAAYNEQFF
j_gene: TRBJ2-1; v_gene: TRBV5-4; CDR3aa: CASSLGAGPYNEQFF